This T cell receptor (beta chain) came from a study of cytomegalovirus exposure and HLA in healthy donors. Study-level points and caveats: Specificity of a few CMV-associated chains for CMV antigens was verified in vitro.

Participants comprised healthy donors of bone marrow. Although they were nominally healthy when sampled, donors likely had unrecorded immune exposures. As regards this clone: The antigen remains unidentified.

Primers for the PCR totalled 60 Vbeta and 13 Jbeta. Clones were read by immunoSEQ multiplex PCR, and TCRdb kept only the in-frame ones, dropping some. The sample has 100,000 to 150,000 clones, around 80% seen once. The CDR3 totals 12 residues. Germline CDR1 is LNHDA and CDR2 is SQIVND (reference sequence). The V end was cut by 9 bases, the J end by 6 bases, with 14 bases between. The sample taken for sequencing was PBMCs. This sequence joins TRBV19 and TRBJ2-5; D not certain. This receptor was identified in a female donor in good health and CMV-seronegative. CDR3 in amino acids: CASESPFKTQYF. The CDR3 DNA reads TGTGCCAGCGAGTCCCCCTTTAAGACCCAGTACTTC.